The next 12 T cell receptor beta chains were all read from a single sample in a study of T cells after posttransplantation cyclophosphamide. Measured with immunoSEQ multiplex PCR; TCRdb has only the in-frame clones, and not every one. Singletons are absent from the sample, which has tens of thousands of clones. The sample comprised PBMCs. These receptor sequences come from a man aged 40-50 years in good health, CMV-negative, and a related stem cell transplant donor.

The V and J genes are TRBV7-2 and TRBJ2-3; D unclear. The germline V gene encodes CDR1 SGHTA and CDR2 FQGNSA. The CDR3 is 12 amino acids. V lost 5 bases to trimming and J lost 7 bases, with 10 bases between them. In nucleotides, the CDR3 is TGTGCCAGCAGCAACCGCGCCAATACGCAGTATTTT. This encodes CASSNRANTQYF.

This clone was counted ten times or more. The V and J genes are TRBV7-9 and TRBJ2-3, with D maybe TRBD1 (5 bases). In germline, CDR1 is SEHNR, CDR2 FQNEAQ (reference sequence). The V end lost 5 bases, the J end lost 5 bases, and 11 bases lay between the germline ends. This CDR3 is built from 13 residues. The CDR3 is CASSTTGGDTQYF. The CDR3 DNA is TGTGCCAGCAGCACAACAGGCGGAGATACGCAGTATTTT.

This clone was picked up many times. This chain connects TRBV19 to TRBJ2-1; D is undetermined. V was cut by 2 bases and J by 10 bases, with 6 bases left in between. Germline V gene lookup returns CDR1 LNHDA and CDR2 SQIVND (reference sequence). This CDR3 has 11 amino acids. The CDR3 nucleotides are TGTGCCAGTAGTATAATCGGGGAGCAGTTCTTC. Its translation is CASSIIGEQFF.

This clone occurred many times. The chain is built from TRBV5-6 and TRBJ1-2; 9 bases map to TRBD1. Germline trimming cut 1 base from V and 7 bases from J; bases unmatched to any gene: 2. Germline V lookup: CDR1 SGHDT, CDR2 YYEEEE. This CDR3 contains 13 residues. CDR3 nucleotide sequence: TGTGCCAGCAGCTTGCTACAGGGGGCTGGCTACACCTTC. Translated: CASSLLQGAGYTF.

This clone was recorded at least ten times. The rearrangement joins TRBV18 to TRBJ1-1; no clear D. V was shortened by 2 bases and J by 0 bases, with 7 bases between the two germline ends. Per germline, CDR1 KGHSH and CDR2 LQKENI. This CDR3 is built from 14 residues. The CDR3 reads CASSPSQVNTEAFF. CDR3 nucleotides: TGTGCCAGCTCACCAAGCCAGGTGAACACTGAAGCTTTCTTT.

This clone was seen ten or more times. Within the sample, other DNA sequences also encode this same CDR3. The CDR3 loop is CASSLDRGNTEAFF. The CDR3 coding sequence is TGTGCCAGCAGCTTAGATCGGGGGAACACTGAAGCTTTCTTT. This chain connects TRBV7-6 to TRBJ1-1; no reliable D call. This CDR3 has 14 amino acids. V lost 1 base, J lost 1 base, and 7 bases lay in between. Germline assignment: CDR1 SGHVS and CDR2 FNYEAQ. The whole variable domain, remainder taken from reference TRBV7-6 and TRBJ1-1, is GAGVSQSPRYKVTKRGQDVALRCDPISGHVSLYWYRQALGQGPEFLTYFNYEAQQDKSGLPNDRFSAERPEGSISTLTIQRTEQRDSAMYRCASSLDRGNTEAFFGQGTRLTVV.

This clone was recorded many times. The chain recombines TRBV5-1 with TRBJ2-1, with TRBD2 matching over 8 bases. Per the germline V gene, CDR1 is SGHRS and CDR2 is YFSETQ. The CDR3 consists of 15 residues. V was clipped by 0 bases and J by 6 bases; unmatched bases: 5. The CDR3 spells CASSLEGSGVNEQFF. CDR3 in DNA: TGCGCCAGCAGCTTGGAAGGTAGCGGGGTCAATGAGCAGTTCTTC. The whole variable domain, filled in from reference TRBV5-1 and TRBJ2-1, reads KAGVTQTPRYLIKTRGQQVTLSCSPISGHRSVSWYQQTPGQGLQFLFEYFSETQRNKGNFPGRFSGRQFSNSRSEMNVSTLELGDSALYLCASSLEGSGVNEQFFGPGTRLTVL.

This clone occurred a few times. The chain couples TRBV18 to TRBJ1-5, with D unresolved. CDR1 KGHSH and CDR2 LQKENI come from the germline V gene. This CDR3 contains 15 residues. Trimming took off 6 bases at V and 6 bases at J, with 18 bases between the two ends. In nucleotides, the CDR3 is TGTGCCAGCTCCCCCCTTGAGGGTGGGATTCAGCCCCAGCATTTT. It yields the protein CASSPLEGGIQPQHF.

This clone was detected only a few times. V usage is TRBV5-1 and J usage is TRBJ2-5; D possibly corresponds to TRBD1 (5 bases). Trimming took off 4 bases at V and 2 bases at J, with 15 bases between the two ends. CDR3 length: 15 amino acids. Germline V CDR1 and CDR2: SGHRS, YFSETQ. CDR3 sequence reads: CASSDPTRQQETQYF. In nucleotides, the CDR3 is TGCGCCAGCAGCGATCCTACCCGACAGCAAGAGACCCAGTACTTC. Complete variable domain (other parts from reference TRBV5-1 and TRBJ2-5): KAGVTQTPRYLIKTRGQQVTLSCSPISGHRSVSWYQQTPGQGLQFLFEYFSETQRNKGNFPGRFSGRQFSNSRSEMNVSTLELGDSALYLCASSDPTRQQETQYFGPGTRLLVL.

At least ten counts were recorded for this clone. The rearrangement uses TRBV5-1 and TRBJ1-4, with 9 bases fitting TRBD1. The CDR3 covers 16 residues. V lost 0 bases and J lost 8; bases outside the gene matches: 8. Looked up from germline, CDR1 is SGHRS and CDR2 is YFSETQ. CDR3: CASSLAGTGRREKLFF. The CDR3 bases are TGCGCCAGCAGCTTGGCCGGGACAGGGAGGAGGGAAAAACTGTTTTTT.

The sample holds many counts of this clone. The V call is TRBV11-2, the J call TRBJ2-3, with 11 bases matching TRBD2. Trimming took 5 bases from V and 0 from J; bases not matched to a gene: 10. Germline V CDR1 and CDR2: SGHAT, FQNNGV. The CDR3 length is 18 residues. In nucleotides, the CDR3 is TGTGCCAGCAGCCCAAGGACTAGCGGGTTCTCTAGCACAGATACGCAGTATTTT. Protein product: CASSPRTSGFSSTDTQYF.

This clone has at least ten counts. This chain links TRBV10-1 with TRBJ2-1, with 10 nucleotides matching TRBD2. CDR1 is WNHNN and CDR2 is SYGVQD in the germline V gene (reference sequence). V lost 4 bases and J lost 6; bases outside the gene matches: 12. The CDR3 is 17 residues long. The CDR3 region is CASSARLAGAASNEQFF. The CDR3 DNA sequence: TGCGCCAGCAGTGCGCGCCTAGCGGGGGCAGCCTCCAATGAGCAGTTCTTC.